These 5 T cell receptor beta chains were all obtained from the same sample, sequenced in a study of blood T cell repertoires in COVID-19. Sequencing used immunoSEQ multiplex PCR; TCRdb keeps in-frame clones, though not all of them. This sample has about 23,000 clones; 65% to 80% occur once, and the top ten carry around 7%. Sequences were obtained from peripheral blood. Receptor source: a man aged 50 to 60 with COVID-19, enrolled during active disease.

V and J are TRBV30 and TRBJ1-2, with a possible D match to TRBD1 (5 bases). Germline CDR1 and CDR2: GTSNPN and SVGIG (reference sequence). The CDR3 sequence is 14 residues long. V dropped 0 bases and J dropped 8 bases, with 16 bases sitting between them. CDR3: CAWSVTGGVRGYTF. The CDR3 bases are TGTGCCTGGAGTGTAACCGGAGGGGTCCGCGGCTACACCTTC.

The rearrangement joins TRBV7-2 to TRBJ2-1; 9 bases map to TRBD1. CDR3 length: 15 residues. The V gene end was trimmed by 6 bases and the J gene end by 9 bases; junction bases not matched to a gene: 12. Germline V gene sequence: CDR1 SGHTA, CDR2 FQGNSA. The CDR3 sequence: CASRITGGIASEQFF. DNA of the CDR3: TGTGCCAGCAGGATTACAGGGGGCATCGCGAGTGAGCAGTTCTTC. Drawing the rest from reference TRBV7-2 and TRBJ2-1, the complete variable domain is GAGVSQSPSNKVTEKGKDVELRCDPISGHTALYWYRQSLGQGLEFLIYFQGNSAPDKSGLPSDRFSAERTGGSVSTLTIQRTQQEDSAVYLCASRITGGIASEQFFGPGTRLTVL.

This clone was found a few times. The chain recombines TRBV6-5 with TRBJ2-7; 7 bases agree with TRBD2. The J segment lost 3 bases and the V segment lost 0 bases, leaving 5 bases of the junction unmatched. This CDR3 region has 15 residues. Germline V gene lookup returns CDR1 MNHEY and CDR2 SVGAGI. CDR3 loop: CASSYSAGDNYEQYF. As DNA, the CDR3 is TGTGCCAGCAGTTACTCGGCGGGGGATAACTACGAGCAGTACTTC.

The chain combines TRBV5-1 with TRBJ1-5, with TRBD1 identical over 9 bases. The trim removed 4 bases at V and 1 base at J, leaving 3 bases unmatched. From germline, CDR1 is SGHRS and CDR2 YFSETQ. This CDR3 spans 15 amino acids. The CDR3 here is CASSRGTGSNQPQHF. In DNA form, the CDR3 reads TGCGCCAGCAGCAGAGGGACAGGGAGCAATCAGCCCCAGCATTTT.

This clone was counted only a few times. This sequence joins TRBV9 and TRBJ2-1; TRBD2 matches at 10 bases. CDR3 length: 16 amino acids. V shed 0 bases and J 7 bases; nucleotides not matched to a gene: 7. In germline, CDR1 is SGDLS, CDR2 YYNGEE. The CDR3 DNA sequence: TGTGCCAGCAGCGTAGGTCTCCTAGCGGGGGTTAATGAGCAGTTCTTC. Amino acid sequence: CASSVGLLAGVNEQFF.